These 23 T cell receptor beta chains came from one sample sequenced in a study of T cell repertoires in cytomegalovirus infection (dated by TCRdb to about 2019). Sequencer: Illumina HiSeq 1500. The raw public data were reprocessed by TCRdb itself: fastp quality trimming at Q25, MiXCR clonotype calling, in-frame beta chains only. Rows merge per CDR3 protein into single entries with the most common DNA and genes. The sample includes 65,000 to 95,000 distinct CDR3 sequences, with 3.7% observed a single time. Over 4.5% of the sample is held by the ten biggest clonotypes. The sample comprised PBMCs. These receptors originate from a human donor in good health (CMV status not recorded). Some clones in this sample may be carry-over from other donors' samples.

At least ten counts were recorded for this clonotype. V gene TRBV2 combines with J gene TRBJ1-2; D gene ambiguous. Trimming pared 4 bases from V and 4 bases from J, leaving 13 bases between. Germline V gene data show CDR1 as SNHLY and CDR2 as FYNNEI. CDR3 length: 14 residues. The CDR3 bases are TGTGCCAGCAGTGGTACCTACAGTGGCTATGGCTACACCTTC. As protein: CASSGTYSGYGYTF. Based on the CDR3 plus reference TRBV2 and TRBJ1-2, the full variable domain is EPEVTQTPSHQVTQMGQEVILRCVPISNHLYFYWYRQILGQKVEFLVSFYNNEISEKSEIFDDQFSVERPDGSNFTLKIRSTKLEDSAMYFCASSGTYSGYGYTFGSGTRLTVV.

This clonotype was picked up many times. The chain employs TRBV10-3 and TRBJ1-1, with 7 positions matching TRBD1. The length of the CDR3 is 13 residues. With V trimmed by 6 bases and J by 1 base, 2 bases remained unmatched. The germline V gene encodes CDR1 ENHRY and CDR2 SYGVKD. The CDR3: CAIRGTANTEAFF. The CDR3 DNA follows: TGTGCCATCAGAGGGACAGCGAACACTGAAGCTTTCTTT.

This clonotype was observed a handful of times. V and J are TRBV9 and TRBJ2-3; TRBD1 agrees at 10 bases. The CDR3 runs 17 residues. CDR1 and CDR2 from the germline V gene are SGDLS and YYNGEE. The V and J ends lost 3 bases and 1 base, in that order; junction bases with no gene match: 8. CDR3 in DNA: TGTGCCAGCAGCGACTCCTGGGACAGGGGTGGCACAGATACGCAGTATTTT. It translates to CASSDSWDRGGTDTQYF.

This clonotype was recorded at least ten times. The chain couples TRBV24-1 to TRBJ2-3, with TRBD1 matching 7 bases. Germline V gives CDR1 KGHDR, CDR2 SFDVKD. J lost 0 bases, V lost 7 bases, and 6 bases had no gene match. This CDR3 is built from 15 residues. CDR3 sequence: CATSGQAASTDTQYF. The CDR3 DNA is TGTGCCACCAGCGGACAGGCCGCTAGCACAGATACGCAGTATTTT.

At least ten counts were recorded for this clonotype. The chain combines TRBV20-1 with TRBJ1-5; 8 bases map to TRBD1. Germline lookup yields CDR1 DFQATT and CDR2 SNEGSKA (reference sequence). With 0 bases clipped from V and 7 bases from J, the junction kept 5 bases outside the gene matches. This CDR3 has 14 amino acids. CDR3: CSARDGTGGQPQHF. CDR3 nucleotide sequence: TGCAGTGCTAGAGATGGGACAGGTGGGCAGCCCCAGCATTTT.

This clonotype showed up many times. The CDR3 nucleotides are TGTGCCAGCAGTTTATTGGACGATCACGAGGGCAATCAGCCCCAGCATTTT. As protein: CASSLLDDHEGNQPQHF. The V and J genes are TRBV28 and TRBJ1-5; the D is unclear. CDR3 size: 17 residues. The V gene lost 1 base and the J gene lost 2 bases, with 15 bases spanning the gap. Germline V lookup: CDR1 MDHEN, CDR2 SYDVKM.

This clonotype was seen at least ten times. The chain uses TRBV6-2 or TRBV6-3 and TRBJ1-1; D is unclear. Germline V gene sequence: CDR1 MNHEY, CDR2 SVGEGT. V was cut by 4 bases and J by 6 bases, with 9 bases left in between. This CDR3 is 12 amino acids long. CDR3 region: CASSSEWAEAFF. As DNA, the CDR3 is TGTGCCAGCAGTTCCGAATGGGCTGAAGCTTTCTTT.

This clonotype has at least ten counts. The CDR3 DNA is TGTGCCAGCGCGCTATCGGGGGGCAGTCCTATGAACACTGAAGCTTTCTTT. It is translated as CASALSGGSPMNTEAFF. The chain links TRBV9 to TRBJ1-1; the D gene is possibly TRBD1 (6 bases). From germline, CDR1 is SGDLS and CDR2 YYNGEE. The CDR3 is 17 amino acids. V dropped 7 bases and J dropped 0 bases, with 22 bases sitting between them.

This clonotype occurred many times. V gene TRBV5-8 combines with J gene TRBJ2-3, with unresolved D. Germline CDR1 is SGHTS and CDR2 is YDEGEE. Trimming shortened V by 1 base and J by 3 bases, and 18 bases separated the two germline ends. This CDR3 spans 17 amino acids. The CDR3 DNA follows: TGTGCCAGCAGCTTGTCTCGCAGGCCCACCGGGACAGATACGCAGTATTTT. Amino acid sequence: CASSLSRRPTGTDTQYF.

This clonotype was counted at least ten times. The chain joins TRBV10-3 to TRBJ1-1; possible D gene TRBD1, 5 bases. The CDR3 has 14 amino acids. The V and J ends lost 6 bases and 0 bases respectively, with 11 bases between them. Germline V gives CDR1 ENHRY, CDR2 SYGVKD. The CDR3 nucleotides read TGTGCCATCAGGGAGCACAGGATGAACACTGAAGCTTTCTTT. As protein: CAIREHRMNTEAFF.

This clonotype was seen repeatedly, ten times or more. The chain recombines TRBV7-2 with TRBJ1-1, with D unclear. Germline CDR1 SGHTA, CDR2 FQGNSA. The V and J ends lost 7 bases and 0 bases respectively, with 9 bases between them. The CDR3 contains 13 residues. CDR3 bases: TGTGCCAGCAAGAAACATATGAACACTGAAGCTTTCTTT. This gives the protein CASKKHMNTEAFF.

This clonotype was seen repeatedly, ten times or more. J is TRBJ2-1 and V is TRBV6-2 or TRBV6-3; TRBD2 might be the D (5 bases). CDR1 and CDR2 (germline): MNHEY, SVGEGT. CDR3 length: 15 amino acids. Trimming stripped 2 bases from V and 8 bases from J, with 16 bases between. CDR3 DNA sequence: TGTGCCAGCAGTTACCGTCTAGCCTCCAGTCATGAGCAGTTCTTC. It specifies CASSYRLASSHEQFF.

This clonotype was seen many times. J is TRBJ2-2 and V is TRBV9; TRBD1 aligns across 9 bases. The CDR3 is 17 amino acids. Germline V gene lookup returns CDR1 SGDLS and CDR2 YYNGEE. V shed 0 bases, J shed 5 bases, and the junction held 8 bases outside the gene matches. The CDR3 loop reads CASSVALQGAGTGELFF. CDR3 in DNA: TGTGCCAGCAGCGTAGCCTTACAGGGGGCAGGGACCGGGGAGCTGTTTTTT.

The sample holds many counts of this clonotype. J is TRBJ1-6 and V is TRBV7-9; TRBD1 aligns across 7 bases. Germline V gives CDR1 SEHNR, CDR2 FQNEAQ (reference sequence). The CDR3 consists of 14 residues. V was clipped by 6 bases and J by 8 bases; unmatched bases: 7. The DNA of the CDR3 is TGTGCCAGCAGTTCGGGACAGACGGATTCACCCCTCCACTTT. It encodes CASSSGQTDSPLHF.

Many counts were recorded for this clonotype. The chain carries TRBV6-2 or TRBV6-3 and TRBJ2-7, with D perhaps TRBD1 or TRBD2 (6 bases each). The CDR3 loop spans 12 amino acids. The V end was cut by 6 bases, the J end by 2 bases, with 8 bases between. CDR1 is MNHEY, CDR2 SVGEGT, per germline. CDR3 DNA sequence: TGTGCCAGCAGAGGGGGGCCCTACGAGCAGTACTTC. Translated: CASRGGPYEQYF.

Ten or more counts support this clonotype. This chain uses TRBV7-8 with TRBJ1-5; D is ambiguous. The CDR3 totals 18 residues. Germline values: CDR1 SGHVS, CDR2 FQNEAQ. The V and J ends lost 2 bases and 4 bases respectively, with 21 bases between them. The CDR3 nucleotides read TGTGCCAGCAGCTTAACATTGGAATGGGATCTTCGAAATCAGCCCCAGCATTTT. This codes for CASSLTLEWDLRNQPQHF.

The table lists this clonotype with many counts. This sequence joins TRBV20-1 and TRBJ2-2; TRBD2 aligns across 14 bases. This CDR3 is 17 amino acids long. Germline CDR1 DFQATT, CDR2 SNEGSKA (reference sequence). V was pared by 2 bases and J by 0 bases, with 2 bases of the junction left unmatched. CDR3 sequence: CSARLTSGGANTGELFF. As DNA, the CDR3 is TGCAGTGCTAGATTGACTAGCGGGGGGGCGAACACCGGGGAGCTGTTTTTT.

In this sample, this clonotype turned up many times. This sequence joins TRBV6-1 and TRBJ2-1; 8 bases map to TRBD2. This CDR3 is built from 15 residues. The germline V gene encodes CDR1 MNHNS and CDR2 SASEGT. The V gene end was trimmed by 0 bases and the J gene end by 8 bases; junction bases not matched to a gene: 6. CDR3 nucleotide sequence: TGTGCCAGCAGTGAAGCGACGGGGGGGCCGGATGAGCAGTTCTTC. It translates to CASSEATGGPDEQFF.

Ten or more counts support this clonotype. This rearrangement joins TRBV14 to TRBJ1-1; TRBD1 aligns across 7 bases. The germline V gene encodes CDR1 SGHDN and CDR2 FVKESK. J gave up 0 bases and V 5 bases, and 6 bases lay outside the gene matches. CDR3 length: 15 residues. CDR3: CASSLRTGLNTEAFF. CDR3 nucleotides: TGTGCCAGCAGCTTAAGGACAGGACTGAACACTGAAGCTTTCTTT.

This clonotype showed up many times. The J gene is TRBJ2-1, the V gene TRBV19; TRBD2 is a possible D gene (6 bases). In germline, CDR1 is LNHDA, CDR2 SQIVND (reference sequence). V lost 1 base and J lost 6, with 13 bases in between. The CDR3 loop spans 15 amino acids. CDR3 in amino acids: CASSIGGTRSNEQFF. The CDR3, as DNA: TGTGCCAGTAGTATAGGCGGGACTCGCTCCAATGAGCAGTTCTTC.

At least ten counts were recorded for this clonotype. V usage is TRBV7-8 and J usage is TRBJ1-1; D perhaps matches TRBD1 (5 bases). The CDR3 is 14 amino acids. Trimming removed 0 bases from V and 10 bases from J, with 15 bases in between. Germline V CDR1 and CDR2: SGHVS, FQNEAQ. CDR3: CASSLAEGPGGAFF. CDR3 bases: TGTGCCAGCAGCTTAGCGGAAGGACCCGGGGGAGCTTTCTTT.

This clonotype was counted many times. This chain uses TRBV19 with TRBJ1-6; TRBD1 agrees at 8 bases. V lost 2 bases, J lost 7 bases, and 4 bases stayed unmatched. Germline V CDR1 and CDR2: LNHDA, SQIVND (reference sequence). CDR3 length: 15 amino acids. The CDR3 loop is CASSIQGAQNSPLHF. The DNA of the CDR3 is TGTGCCAGTAGTATACAGGGGGCGCAGAATTCACCCCTCCACTTT.

In its sample, this clonotype was seen many times. The rearrangement links TRBV7-2 to TRBJ2-1; 9 nucleotides agree with TRBD1. CDR3 size: 16 residues. The junction had 5 bases not matched to a gene; V was cut back by 5 bases and J by 0 bases. Germline V gene sequence: CDR1 SGHTA, CDR2 FQGNSA. The CDR3 sequence is CASSGLDRGSYNEQFF. CDR3 nucleotides: TGTGCCAGCAGCGGCCTGGACAGGGGCTCCTACAATGAGCAGTTCTTC.